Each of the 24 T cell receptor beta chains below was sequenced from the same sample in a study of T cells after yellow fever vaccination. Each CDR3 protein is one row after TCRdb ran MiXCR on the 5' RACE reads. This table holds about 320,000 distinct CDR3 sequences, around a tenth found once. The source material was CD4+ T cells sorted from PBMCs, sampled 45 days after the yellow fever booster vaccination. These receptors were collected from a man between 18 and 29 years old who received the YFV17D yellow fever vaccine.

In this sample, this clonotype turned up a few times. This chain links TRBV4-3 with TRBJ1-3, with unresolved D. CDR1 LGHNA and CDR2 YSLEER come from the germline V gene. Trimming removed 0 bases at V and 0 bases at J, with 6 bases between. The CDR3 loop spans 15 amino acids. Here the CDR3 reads CASSQDEFSGNTIYF. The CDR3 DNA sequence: TGCGCCAGCAGCCAAGATGAATTCTCTGGAAACACCATATATTTT.

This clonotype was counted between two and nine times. CDR3 sequence reads: CASSLAESGYGYTF. The CDR3 DNA follows: TGCGCCAGCAGCTTGGCAGAATCGGGCTATGGCTACACCTTC. The chain couples TRBV5-1 to TRBJ1-2; D is unresolved. Germline V gene lookup returns CDR1 SGHRS and CDR2 YFSETQ. The CDR3 has 14 residues. V shed 0 bases and J shed 4 bases, with 10 bases lying between them.

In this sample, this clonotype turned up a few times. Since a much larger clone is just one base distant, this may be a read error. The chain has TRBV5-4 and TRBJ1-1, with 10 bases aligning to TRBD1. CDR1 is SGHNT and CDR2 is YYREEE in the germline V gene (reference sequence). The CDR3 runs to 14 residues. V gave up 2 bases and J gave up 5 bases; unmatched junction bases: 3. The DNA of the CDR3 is TGTGCCAGCAGCTTAAGGGACAGGGGAACTGAAGCTTTCTTT. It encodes CASSLRDRGTEAFF. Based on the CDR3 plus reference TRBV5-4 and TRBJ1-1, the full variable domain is ETGVTQSPTHLIKTRGQQVTLRCSSQSGHNTVSWYQQALGQGPQFIFQYYREEENGRGNFPPRFSGLQFPNYSSELNVNALELDDSALYLCASSLRDRGTEAFFGQGTRLTVV.

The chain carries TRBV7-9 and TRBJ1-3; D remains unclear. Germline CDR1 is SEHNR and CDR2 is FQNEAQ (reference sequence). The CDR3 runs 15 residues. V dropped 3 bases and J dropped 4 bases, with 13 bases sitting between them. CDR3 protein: CASSFSGNSGNTIYF. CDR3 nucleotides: TGTGCCAGCAGCTTTTCCGGAAACTCGGGAAACACCATATATTTT.

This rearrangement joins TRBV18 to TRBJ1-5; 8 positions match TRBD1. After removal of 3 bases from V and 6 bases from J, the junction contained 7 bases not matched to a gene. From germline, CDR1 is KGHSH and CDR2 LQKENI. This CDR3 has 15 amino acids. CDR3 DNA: TGTGCCAGCTCACCTTACGGACAGGGTGGTCAGCCCCAGCATTTT. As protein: CASSPYGQGGQPQHF.

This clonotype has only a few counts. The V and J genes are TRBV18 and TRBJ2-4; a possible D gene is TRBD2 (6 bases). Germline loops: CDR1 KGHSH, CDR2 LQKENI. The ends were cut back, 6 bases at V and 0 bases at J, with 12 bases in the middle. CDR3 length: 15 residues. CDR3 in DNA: TGTGCCAGCTCGCCGAGCGGGCGAGCCAAAAACATTCAGTACTTC. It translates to CASSPSGRAKNIQYF.

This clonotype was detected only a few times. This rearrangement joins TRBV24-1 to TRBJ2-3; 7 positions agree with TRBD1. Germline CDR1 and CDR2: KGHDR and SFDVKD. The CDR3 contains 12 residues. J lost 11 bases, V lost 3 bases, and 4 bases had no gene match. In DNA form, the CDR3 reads TGTGCCACCAGTGATAACAGGGGACGGCAGTATTTT. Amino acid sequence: CATSDNRGRQYF.

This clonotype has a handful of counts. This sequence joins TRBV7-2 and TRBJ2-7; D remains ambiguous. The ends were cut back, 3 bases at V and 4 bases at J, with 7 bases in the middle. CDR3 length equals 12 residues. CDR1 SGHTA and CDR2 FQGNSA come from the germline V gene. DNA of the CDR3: TGTGCCAGCAGCTTCACACGGTACGAGCAGTACTTC. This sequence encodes CASSFTRYEQYF.

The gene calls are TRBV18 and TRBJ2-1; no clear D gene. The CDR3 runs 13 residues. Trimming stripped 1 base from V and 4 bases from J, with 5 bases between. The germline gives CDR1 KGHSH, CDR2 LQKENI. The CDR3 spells CASSPRQYNEQFF. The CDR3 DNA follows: TGTGCCAGCTCACCACGGCAGTACAATGAGCAGTTCTTC.

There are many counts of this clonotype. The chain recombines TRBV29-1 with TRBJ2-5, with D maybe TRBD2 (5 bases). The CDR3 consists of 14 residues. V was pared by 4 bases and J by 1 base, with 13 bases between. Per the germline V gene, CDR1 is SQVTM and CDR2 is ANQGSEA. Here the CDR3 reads CSVAGTDFQETQYF. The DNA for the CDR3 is TGCAGCGTTGCCGGCACGGACTTCCAAGAGACCCAGTACTTC.

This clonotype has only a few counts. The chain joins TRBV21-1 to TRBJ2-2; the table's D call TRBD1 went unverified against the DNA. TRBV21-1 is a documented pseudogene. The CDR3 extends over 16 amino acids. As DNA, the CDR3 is TGTGCCAGCAGCAAAGATCCACAGGACCCCACCGGGGAGCTGTTTTTT. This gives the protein CASSKDPQDPTGELFF.

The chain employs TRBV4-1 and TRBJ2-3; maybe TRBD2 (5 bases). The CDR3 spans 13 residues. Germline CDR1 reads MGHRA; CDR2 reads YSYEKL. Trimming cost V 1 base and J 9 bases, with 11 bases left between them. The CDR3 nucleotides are TGCGCCAGCAGCCAAGGTCCGGGGAACACGCAGTATTTT. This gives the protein CASSQGPGNTQYF.

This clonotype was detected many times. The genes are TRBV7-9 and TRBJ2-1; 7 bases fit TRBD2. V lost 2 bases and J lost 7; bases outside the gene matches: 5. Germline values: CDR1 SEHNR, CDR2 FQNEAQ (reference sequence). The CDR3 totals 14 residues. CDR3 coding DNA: TGTGCCAGCAGCTTATCTGGGACTACTAATGAGCAGTTCTTC. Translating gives CASSLSGTTNEQFF.

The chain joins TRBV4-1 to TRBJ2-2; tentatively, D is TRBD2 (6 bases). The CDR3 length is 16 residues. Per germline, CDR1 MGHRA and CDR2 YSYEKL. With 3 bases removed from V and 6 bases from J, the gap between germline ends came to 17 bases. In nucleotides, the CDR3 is TGCGCCAGCAGCCATCCCGGGACTGGGGCCTCCGGGGAGCTGTTTTTT. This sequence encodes CASSHPGTGASGELFF.

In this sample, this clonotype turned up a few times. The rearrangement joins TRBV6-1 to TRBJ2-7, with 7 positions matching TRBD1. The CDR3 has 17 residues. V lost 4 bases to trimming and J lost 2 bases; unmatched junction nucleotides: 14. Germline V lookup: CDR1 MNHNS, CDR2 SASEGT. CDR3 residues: CASSGPHRDSMTYEQYF. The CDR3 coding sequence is TGTGCCAGCAGTGGCCCCCACCGGGACAGTATGACCTACGAGCAGTACTTC.

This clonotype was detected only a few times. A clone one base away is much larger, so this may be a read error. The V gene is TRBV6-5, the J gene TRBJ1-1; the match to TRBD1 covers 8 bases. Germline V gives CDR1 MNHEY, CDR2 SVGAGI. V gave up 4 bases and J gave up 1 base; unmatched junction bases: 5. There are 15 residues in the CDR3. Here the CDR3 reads CASSFTGQGNTEAFF. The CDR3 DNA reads TGTGCCAGCAGTTTCACCGGACAGGGGAACACTGAAGCTTTCTTT.

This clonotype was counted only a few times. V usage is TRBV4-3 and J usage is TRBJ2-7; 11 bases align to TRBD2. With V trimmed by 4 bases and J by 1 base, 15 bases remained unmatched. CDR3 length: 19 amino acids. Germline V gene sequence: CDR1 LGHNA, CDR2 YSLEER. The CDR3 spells CASSPTVSLPSGGSYEQYF. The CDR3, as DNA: TGCGCCAGCAGCCCCACAGTGTCACTTCCTAGCGGGGGGTCCTACGAGCAGTACTTC.

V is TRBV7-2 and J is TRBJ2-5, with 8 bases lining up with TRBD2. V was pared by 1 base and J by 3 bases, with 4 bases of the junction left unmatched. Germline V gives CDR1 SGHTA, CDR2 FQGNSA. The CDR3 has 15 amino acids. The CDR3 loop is CASSLGGGLEETQYF. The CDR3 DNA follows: TGTGCCAGCAGCTTAGGGGGGGGACTAGAAGAGACCCAGTACTTC.

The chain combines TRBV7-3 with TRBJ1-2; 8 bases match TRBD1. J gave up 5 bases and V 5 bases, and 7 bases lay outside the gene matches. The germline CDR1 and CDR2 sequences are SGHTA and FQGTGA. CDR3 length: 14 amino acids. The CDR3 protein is CASSPWTGRYGYTF. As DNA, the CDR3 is TGTGCCAGCAGCCCCTGGACAGGGCGATATGGCTACACCTTC.

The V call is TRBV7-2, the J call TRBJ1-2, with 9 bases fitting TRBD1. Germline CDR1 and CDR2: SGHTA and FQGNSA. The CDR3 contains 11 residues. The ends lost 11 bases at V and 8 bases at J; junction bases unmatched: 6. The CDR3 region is CAGRQGEGYTF. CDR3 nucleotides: TGTGCCGGACGACAGGGGGAGGGCTACACCTTC.

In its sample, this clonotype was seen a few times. CDR3 in amino acids: CASSLRQFYEQYV. The CDR3 DNA reads TGTGCCAGCAGTTTAAGGCAGTTCTACGAGCAGTACGTC. The chain recombines TRBV28 with TRBJ2-7; D is uncertain. CDR1 and CDR2 (germline): MDHEN, SYDVKM. This CDR3 contains 13 residues. V gave up 2 bases and J gave up 3 bases, with 8 bases separating them.

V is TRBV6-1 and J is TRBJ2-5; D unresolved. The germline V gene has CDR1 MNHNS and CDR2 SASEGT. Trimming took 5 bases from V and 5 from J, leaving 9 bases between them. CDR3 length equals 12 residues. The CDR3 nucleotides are TGTGCCAGCAGTATTGGGGTGGAGACCCAGTACTTC. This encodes CASSIGVETQYF.

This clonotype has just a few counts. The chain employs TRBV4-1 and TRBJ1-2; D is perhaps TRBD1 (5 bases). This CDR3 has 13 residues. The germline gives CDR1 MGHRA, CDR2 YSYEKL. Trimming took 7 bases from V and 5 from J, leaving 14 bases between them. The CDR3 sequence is CASNGGIRYGYTF. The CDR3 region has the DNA TGCGCCAGCAACGGGGGTATTCGGTATGGCTACACCTTC.

CDR3 amino acids: CASSPLRGVSDTQYF. Here the CDR3 DNA reads TGTGCCAGCTCTCCCTTGCGGGGGGTCTCCGATACGCAGTATTTT. The chain combines TRBV18 with TRBJ2-3, with 8 bases matching TRBD2. Trimming cost V 6 bases and J 6 bases; bases outside gene matches: 11. This CDR3 has 15 residues. Germline CDR1 is KGHSH and CDR2 is LQKENI.